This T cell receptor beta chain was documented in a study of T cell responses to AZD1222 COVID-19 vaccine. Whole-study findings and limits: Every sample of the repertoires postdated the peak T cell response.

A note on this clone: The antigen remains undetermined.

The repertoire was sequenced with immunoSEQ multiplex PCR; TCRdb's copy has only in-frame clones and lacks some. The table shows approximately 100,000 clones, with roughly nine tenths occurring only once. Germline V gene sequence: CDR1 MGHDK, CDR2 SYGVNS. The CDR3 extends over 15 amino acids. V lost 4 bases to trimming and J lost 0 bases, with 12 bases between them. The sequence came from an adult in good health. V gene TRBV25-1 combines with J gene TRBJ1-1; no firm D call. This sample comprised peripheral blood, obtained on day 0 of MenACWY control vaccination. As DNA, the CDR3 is TGTGCCAGCAGTGTAGGTGGCTACATGAACACTGAAGCTTTCTTT. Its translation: CASSVGGYMNTEAFF. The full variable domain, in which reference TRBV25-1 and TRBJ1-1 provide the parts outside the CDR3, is EADIYQTPRYLVIGTGKKITLECSQTMGHDKMYWYQQDPGMELHLIHYSYGVNSTEKGDLSSESTVSRIRTEHFPLTLESARPSHTSQYLCASSVGGYMNTEAFFGQGTRLTVV.